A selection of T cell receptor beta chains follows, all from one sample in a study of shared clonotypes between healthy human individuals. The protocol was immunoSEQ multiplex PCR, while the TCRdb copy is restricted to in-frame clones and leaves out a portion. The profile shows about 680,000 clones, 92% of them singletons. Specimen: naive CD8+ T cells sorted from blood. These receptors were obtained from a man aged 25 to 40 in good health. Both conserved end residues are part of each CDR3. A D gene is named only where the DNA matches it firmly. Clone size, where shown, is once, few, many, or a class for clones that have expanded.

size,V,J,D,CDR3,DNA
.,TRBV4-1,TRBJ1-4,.,CASSRDRSNTEKLFF,TGCGCCAGCAGCCGTGACAGGAGTAATACAGAAAAACTGTTTTTT
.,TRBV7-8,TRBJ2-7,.,CASSSFTGQEQYF,TGTGCCAGCAGCTCTTTCACAGGGCAGGAGCAGTACTTC
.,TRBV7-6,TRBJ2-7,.,CASSSSEAYEQYF,TGTGCCAGCAGCTCATCCGAGGCCTACGAGCAGTACTTC
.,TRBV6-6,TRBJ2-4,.,CASSYDDSFKNIQYF,TGTGCCAGCAGTTACGATGACAGTTTCAAAAACATTCAGTACTTC
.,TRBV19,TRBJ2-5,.,CASSIDTRGETQYF,TGTGCCAGTAGTATCGACACCCGGGGGGAGACCCAGTACTTC
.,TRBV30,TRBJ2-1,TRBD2,CAWSSGLTYNEQFF,TGTGCCTGGTCTAGCGGGCTAACCTACAATGAGCAGTTCTTC
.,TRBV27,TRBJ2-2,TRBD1,CASRNPGTGSTGELFF,TGTGCCAGCAGAAACCCCGGGACAGGGAGCACCGGGGAGCTGTTTTTT
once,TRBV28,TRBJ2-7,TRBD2,CASSVSFFTGTSGRDYEQYF,TGTGCCAGCAGTGTATCGTTCTTTACCGGGACTAGCGGGAGGGACTACGAGCAGTACTTC
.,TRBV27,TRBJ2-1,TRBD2,CASSIGTSGRNNEQFF,TGTGCCAGCAGTATCGGGACTAGCGGGAGGAACAATGAGCAGTTCTTC
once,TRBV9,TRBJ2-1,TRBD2,CASSVEVRLAGNEQFF,TGTGCCAGCAGCGTAGAGGTCAGGCTAGCGGGCAATGAGCAGTTCTTC
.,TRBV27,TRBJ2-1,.,CASSLGGGAGNEQFF,TGTGCCAGCAGTTTAGGCGGAGGGGCCGGCAATGAGCAGTTCTTC
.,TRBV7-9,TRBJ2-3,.,CASSLEAPTDTQYF,TGTGCCAGCAGCTTAGAGGCCCCCACAGATACGCAGTATTTT
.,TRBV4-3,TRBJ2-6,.,CASSQGLSSGANVLTF,TGCGCCAGCAGCCAAGGACTTTCCTCTGGGGCCAACGTCCTGACTTTC
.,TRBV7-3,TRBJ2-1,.,CASSLDGKPRGYNEQFF,TGTGCCAGCAGCTTAGACGGGAAACCGCGGGGTTACAATGAGCAGTTCTTC
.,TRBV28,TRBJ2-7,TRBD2,CASSPPGLANYEQYF,TGTGCCAGCAGCCCACCGGGACTAGCGAACTACGAGCAGTACTTC
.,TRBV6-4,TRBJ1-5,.,CARPPPAGRVQPQHF,TGTGCCCGGCCCCCCCCCGCAGGTCGGGTTCAGCCCCAGCATTTT
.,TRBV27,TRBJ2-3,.,CASSPKWRVPSTDTQYF,TGTGCCAGCAGTCCCAAATGGCGCGTACCTAGCACAGATACGCAGTATTTT
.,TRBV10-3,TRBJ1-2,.,CAISGREGNYGYTF,TGTGCCATCAGTGGACGTGAGGGTAACTATGGCTACACCTTC
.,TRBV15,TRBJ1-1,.,CATSRDRSWGTEAFF,TGTGCCACCAGCAGAGATAGATCGTGGGGCACTGAAGCTTTCTTT
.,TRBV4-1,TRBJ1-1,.,CASSPTLVSRGNTEAFF,TGCGCCAGCAGCCCGACCCTCGTTTCCAGGGGAAACACTGAAGCTTTCTTT
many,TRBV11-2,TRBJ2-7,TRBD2,CASSTGLAGTYEQYF,TGTGCCAGCAGCACCGGACTAGCGGGAACCTACGAGCAGTACTTC
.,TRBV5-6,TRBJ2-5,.,CASSLSLRETQYF,TGTGCCAGCAGCTTGTCCCTCCGAGAGACCCAGTACTTC
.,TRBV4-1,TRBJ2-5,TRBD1,CASSQVFPESTVAGGTQYF,TGCGCCAGCAGCCAGGTGTTCCCGGAGAGTACAGTCGCAGGGGGGACCCAGTACTTC
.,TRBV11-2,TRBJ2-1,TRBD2,CASSLGGGTSDNEQFF,TGTGCCAGCAGCTTAGGGGGCGGGACTAGCGACAATGAGCAGTTCTTC
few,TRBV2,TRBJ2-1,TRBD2,CASSVGLVEFF,TGTGCCAGCAGTGTGGGACTAGTTGAGTTCTTC
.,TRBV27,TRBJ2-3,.,CASSLFGSTGDSTDTQYF,TGTGCCAGCAGTTTATTTGGGAGTACGGGGGATAGCACAGATACGCAGTATTTT
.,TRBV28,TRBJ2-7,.,CASSPSRAPGQYF,TGTGCCAGCAGTCCATCCCGTGCACCCGGGCAGTACTTC
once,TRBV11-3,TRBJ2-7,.,CASSLVHRASYEQYF,TGTGCCAGCAGCTTAGTGCACAGGGCCTCCTACGAGCAGTACTTC
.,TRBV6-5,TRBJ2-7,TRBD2,CASGGGISWEQYF,TGTGCCAGCGGGGGGGGAATTTCGTGGGAGCAGTACTTC
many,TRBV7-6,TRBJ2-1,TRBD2,CASSGTRPDEQFF,TGTGCCAGCAGCGGGACTAGACCCGATGAGCAGTTCTTC
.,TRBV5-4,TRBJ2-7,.,CASSLNTNYEQYF,TGTGCCAGCAGCTTAAACACCAACTACGAGCAGTACTTC
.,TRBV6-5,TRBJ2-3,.,CASSRTPLSTDTQYF,TGTGCCAGCAGCCGTACCCCGCTAAGCACAGATACGCAGTATTTT
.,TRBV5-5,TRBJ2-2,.,CASSLEGLRNPGELFF,TGTGCCAGCAGCTTAGAAGGACTACGGAACCCCGGGGAGCTGTTTTTT
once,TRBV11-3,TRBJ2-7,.,CASSPGHRPSHEQYF,TGTGCCAGCAGCCCCGGACACAGGCCTTCTCACGAGCAGTACTTC
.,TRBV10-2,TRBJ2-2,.,CASRDPNTGELFF,TGCGCCAGCCGGGACCCTAACACCGGGGAGCTGTTTTTT
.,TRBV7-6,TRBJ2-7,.,CASSLADDSSYEQYF,TGTGCCAGCAGCTTAGCGGACGACAGTTCCTACGAGCAGTACTTC
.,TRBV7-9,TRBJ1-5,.,CASSPDRSNQPQHF,TGTGCCAGCAGCCCCGACAGGAGCAATCAGCCCCAGCATTTT
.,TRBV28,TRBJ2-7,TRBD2,CASSPGLAGKNTLPYEQYF,TGTGCCAGCAGCCCCGGACTAGCGGGAAAGAATACCCTTCCCTACGAGCAGTACTTC
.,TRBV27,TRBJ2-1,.,CASSLISTGPSYNEQFF,TGTGCCAGCAGTTTAATCTCTACAGGCCCCTCTTACAATGAGCAGTTCTTC
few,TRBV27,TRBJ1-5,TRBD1,CASRTGVSNQPQHF,TGTGCCAGCAGGACAGGGGTTAGCAATCAGCCCCAGCATTTT
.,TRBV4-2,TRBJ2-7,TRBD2,CASSQLDPAFSGKGTKGGSYEQYF,TGTGCCAGCAGCCAACTCGACCCCGCATTTAGCGGGAAAGGAACGAAAGGGGGCTCCTACGAGCAGTACTTC
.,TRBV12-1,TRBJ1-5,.,CASSYPASQQPQHF,TGTGCCAGCAGTTATCCCGCTTCACAACAGCCCCAGCATTTT
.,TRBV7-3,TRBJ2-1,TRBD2,CASSLEGGLAGNEQFF,TGTGCCAGCAGCTTAGAGGGGGGACTAGCGGGCAATGAGCAGTTCTTC
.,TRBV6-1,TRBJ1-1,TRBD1,CASSALVGTGVEAFF,TGTGCCAGCAGCGCACTAGTGGGGACAGGGGTTGAAGCTTTCTTT
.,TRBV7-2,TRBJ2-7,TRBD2,CASSLTSGHSYEQYF,TGTGCCAGCAGCTTGACTAGCGGGCACTCCTACGAGCAGTACTTC
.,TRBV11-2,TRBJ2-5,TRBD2,CASSLGPSGRETQYF,TGTGCCAGCAGCCTAGGACCTAGCGGACGAGAGACCCAGTACTTC
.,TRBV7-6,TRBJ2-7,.,CASSLDPDWSYEQYF,TGTGCCAGCAGCTTAGACCCAGACTGGTCCTACGAGCAGTACTTC
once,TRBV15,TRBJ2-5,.,CATSREGSHRRRYQETQYF,TGTGCCACCAGCAGAGAAGGATCGCATAGGAGACGGTACCAAGAGACCCAGTACTTC
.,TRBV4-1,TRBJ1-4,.,CASSPRTRDITNEKLFF,TGCGCCAGCAGCCCGAGAACTAGGGACATAACTAATGAAAAACTGTTTTTT
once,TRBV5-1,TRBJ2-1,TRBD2,CASSFRLAGDEQFF,TGCGCCAGCAGCTTCCGGCTAGCGGGAGATGAGCAGTTCTTC
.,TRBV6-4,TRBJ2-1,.,CASSRDTLNEQFF,TGTGCCAGCAGTCGGGACACCCTCAATGAGCAGTTCTTC
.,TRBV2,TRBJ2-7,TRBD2,CASNGLAGLSYEQYF,TGTGCCAGCAACGGGCTAGCGGGACTCTCCTACGAGCAGTACTTC
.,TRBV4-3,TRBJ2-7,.,CASSPSGGYEQYF,TGCGCCAGCAGCCCCTCGGGCGGGTACGAGCAGTACTTC
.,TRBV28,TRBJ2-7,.,CASSALAPSSYEQYF,TGTGCCAGCAGTGCCCTAGCGCCCAGCTCCTACGAGCAGTACTTC
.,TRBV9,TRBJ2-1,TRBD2,CASSVGGSYEQFF,TGTGCCAGCAGCGTAGGCGGGAGCTATGAGCAGTTCTTC